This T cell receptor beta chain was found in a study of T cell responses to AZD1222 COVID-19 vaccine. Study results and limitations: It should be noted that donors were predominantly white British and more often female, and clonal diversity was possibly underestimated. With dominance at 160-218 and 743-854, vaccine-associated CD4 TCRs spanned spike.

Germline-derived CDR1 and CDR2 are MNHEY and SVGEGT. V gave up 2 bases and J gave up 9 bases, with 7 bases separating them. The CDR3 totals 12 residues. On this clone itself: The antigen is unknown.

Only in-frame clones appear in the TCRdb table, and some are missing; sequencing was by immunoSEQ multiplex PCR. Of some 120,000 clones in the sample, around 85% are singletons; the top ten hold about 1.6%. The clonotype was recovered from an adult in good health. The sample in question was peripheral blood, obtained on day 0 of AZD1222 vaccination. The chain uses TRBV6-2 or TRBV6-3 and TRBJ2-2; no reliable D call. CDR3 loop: CASSYGRRELFF. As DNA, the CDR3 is TGTGCCAGCAGTTACGGGCGGCGGGAGCTGTTTTTT.